The T cell receptor beta chain under discussion was sequenced for a study of blood T cell repertoires in COVID-19. V gave up 6 bases and J gave up 3 bases, with 14 bases separating them. Germline V lookup: CDR1 MNHEY, CDR2 SVGAGI. This CDR3 has 14 residues. The data were produced by immunoSEQ multiplex PCR, yet TCRdb's version contains in-frame clones alone and is incomplete. The table shows about 350,000 clones, with approximately 91% occurring only once. This clone turned up a few times. Specimen: peripheral blood. The rearrangement joins TRBV6-5 to TRBJ1-1, with D possibly TRBD1 on 5 matching bases. This receptor was obtained from an older woman with COVID-19, enrolled during active disease. The CDR3, as DNA: TGTGCCAGCAGCCCCGGGGGGAAGGACACTGAAGCTTTCTTT. It specifies CASSPGGKDTEAFF.